This T cell receptor (beta chain) emerged from a study of blood T cell repertoires in COVID-19. Per germline, CDR1 MNHNS and CDR2 SASEGT. The CDR3 is 14 amino acids. V lost 1 base to trimming and J lost 7 bases, with 11 bases between them. Produced via immunoSEQ multiplex PCR; TCRdb's table is partial and in-frame only. The sample yields more than 150,000 clones, roughly 79% seen once. Source material: peripheral blood. The source is a woman of 80 years or more with COVID-19, enrolled during active disease. This chain joins TRBV6-1 and TRBJ1-5, with TRBD1 as a possible D gene (5 bases). The CDR3 DNA reads as TGTGCCAGCAGTGAAGGGCAGGGATGGCAGCCCCAGCATTTT. Its protein product is CASSEGQGWQPQHF.